This TCR beta chain appears in the sequencing data of a study of control samples from healthy donors and cancer patients. Germline V gives CDR1 SGHRS, CDR2 YFSETQ. The CDR3 consists of 14 residues. Unmatched junction bases numbered 0, after V lost 1 base and J lost 1 base. Profiled with immunoSEQ multiplex PCR; TCRdb holds only in-frame clones, not every one. The table shows roughly 180,000 clones, with 80% to 95% occurring only once. For this clone: This specimen includes other DNA sequences encoding the same CDR3.

The genes are TRBV5-1 and TRBJ1-1; 8 bases fit TRBD1. The specimen was blood. The TCR sequence derives from a woman in her thirties or forties in good health. The CDR3 protein is CASSLQGANTEAFF. CDR3 bases: TGCGCCAGCAGCTTGCAGGGGGCGAACACTGAAGCTTTCTTT.